This record concerns one T cell receptor beta chain sequence. The record originates from a study of T cell changes during pregnancy in multiple sclerosis. Germline V lookup: CDR1 MNHNY, CDR2 SVGAGI (reference sequence). CDR3 length: 13 amino acids. Between the trimmed V and J ends, which lost 9 bases and 9 bases, there was a span of 15 bases. The data were produced by immunoSEQ multiplex PCR, yet TCRdb's version contains in-frame clones alone and is incomplete. The sample includes over 50,000 clones, over 80% seen only once; the top ten take 0.89%. J is TRBJ1-6 and V is TRBV6-6; tentatively, D is TRBD1 (6 bases). The TCR sequence derives from a female donor in good health, enrolled as a control in a pregnancy study. The specimen was peripheral blood, collected in the first trimester of pregnancy. The CDR3, as DNA: TGTGCCAGTATACAGGGTTTGAGTTCACCCCTCCACTTT. Residues: CASIQGLSSPLHF.